This entry lists 27 T cell receptor beta chains sequenced from one sample in a study of T cell responses to AZD1222 COVID-19 vaccine. Repertoires were generated with immunoSEQ multiplex PCR, while TCRdb's copy carries only in-frame clones and drops some. Of some 130,000 clones in the sample, over 65% were seen once. Material: peripheral blood, obtained on day 0 of AZD1222 vaccination. The source of these receptors is an adult in good health.

This chain joins TRBV18 and TRBJ2-5; D gene unclear. This CDR3 region has 14 residues. The V end lost 3 bases, the J end lost 4 bases, and 12 bases lay between the germline ends. Germline loops: CDR1 KGHSH, CDR2 LQKENI. This CDR3 is CASSPRDIPETQYF. The CDR3 region has the DNA TGTGCCAGCTCACCTCGCGACATCCCAGAGACCCAGTACTTC. The entire variable domain, with the rest obtained from reference TRBV18 and TRBJ2-5, is as follows: NAGVMQNPRHLVRRRGQEARLRCSPMKGHSHVYWYRQLPEEGLKFMVYLQKENIIDESGMPKERFSAEFPKEGPSILRIQQVVRGDSAAYFCASSPRDIPETQYFGPGTRLLVL.

This sequence joins TRBV11-2 and TRBJ1-1; the D gene is possibly TRBD1 (5 bases). The CDR3 is 11 residues long. The ends were cut back, 0 bases at V and 11 bases at J, with 7 bases in the middle. The germline V gene has CDR1 SGHAT and CDR2 FQNNGV. CDR3: CASSLDRVAFF. The DNA of the CDR3 is TGTGCCAGCAGCTTAGACAGGGTTGCTTTCTTT.

V usage is TRBV19 and J usage is TRBJ2-2; D is undetermined. Germline V gene sequence: CDR1 LNHDA, CDR2 SQIVND (reference sequence). V gave up 3 bases and J gave up 1 base, with 12 bases separating them. This CDR3 is 16 amino acids long. CDR3 coding DNA: TGTGCCAGTAGTATTATTGCGGTACTGAACACCGGGGAGCTGTTTTTT. Translation: CASSIIAVLNTGELFF.

Written as DNA, the CDR3 is TGTGCCAGTACCCTGGGGGGACCCCATAGCAATCAGCCCCAGCATTTT. Translating it yields CASTLGGPHSNQPQHF. This chain links TRBV19 with TRBJ1-5, with D maybe TRBD1 (5 bases). The CDR3 has 16 amino acids. The V gene lost 7 bases and the J gene lost 0 bases, with 16 bases spanning the gap. From germline, CDR1 is LNHDA and CDR2 SQIVND (reference sequence).

As DNA, the CDR3 is TGTGCCAGTAGTGCTTCGGACAGGAGGTCTTCGGACATTCAGTACTTC. Translating gives CASSASDRRSSDIQYF. V usage is TRBV19 and J usage is TRBJ2-4, with 7 positions matching TRBD1. The CDR3 totals 16 residues. V dropped 5 bases and J dropped 8; count of bases not matched to a gene: 15. Germline lookup yields CDR1 LNHDA and CDR2 SQIVND (reference sequence).

CDR3 nucleotides: TGTGCCAGCAGCTCTTACGACAGGGGAAGACAGCCCCAGCATTTT. As protein: CASSSYDRGRQPQHF. The V call is TRBV11-3, the J call TRBJ1-5, with 8 positions matching TRBD1. This CDR3 comprises 15 residues. CDR1 SGHNT and CDR2 YENEEA come from the germline V gene. The ends lost 4 bases at V and 7 bases at J; junction bases unmatched: 9.

The rearrangement links TRBV27 to TRBJ1-1, with 9 bases identical to TRBD1. V shed 5 bases, J shed 2 bases, and the junction held 3 bases outside the gene matches. Germline V gene lookup returns CDR1 MNHEY and CDR2 SMNVEV (reference sequence). There are 14 residues in the CDR3. The CDR3 bases are TGTGCCAGCAGTCGGACAGGGGAAAACACTGAAGCTTTCTTT. Its protein product is CASSRTGENTEAFF.

This chain uses TRBV30 with TRBJ1-3, with D possibly matching TRBD1 (5 bases). Germline V gene lookup returns CDR1 GTSNPN and CDR2 SVGIG (reference sequence). Trimming stripped 2 bases from V and 0 bases from J, with 11 bases between. The CDR3 covers 15 residues. CDR3 bases: TGTGCCTGGAGTTACAGGAGACCCTCTGGAAACACCATATATTTT. Amino acids: CAWSYRRPSGNTIYF.

This chain joins TRBV4-1 and TRBJ1-4, with unresolved D. The V gene's germline CDR1 is MGHRA and CDR2 YSYEKL. This CDR3 spans 17 amino acids. The V gene lost 1 base and the J gene lost 9 bases, with 21 bases spanning the gap. CDR3 nucleotides: TGCGCCAGCAGCCAAGCAGCCCTATTCGGTCCTGAGCAAAAACTGTTTTTT. This sequence encodes CASSQAALFGPEQKLFF.

The chain is built from TRBV2 and TRBJ1-6, with D tentatively TRBD1 (6 bases). CDR1 is SNHLY, CDR2 FYNNEI, per germline. The ends were cut back, 2 bases at V and 9 bases at J, with 17 bases in the middle. The CDR3 extends over 16 amino acids. CDR3 sequence reads: CASSERDIYLSSPLHF. In DNA form, the CDR3 reads TGTGCCAGCAGTGAACGGGACATTTACTTGAGTTCACCCCTCCACTTT.

This clone has more than one count but fewer than ten. The chain couples TRBV28 to TRBJ1-5; D call uncertain. The CDR3 length is 13 residues. Germline V lookup: CDR1 MDHEN, CDR2 SYDVKM. The V end was cut by 5 bases, the J end by 9 bases, with 14 bases between. The CDR3 DNA is TGTGCCAGCAGTCCAAACCCCATAGGGCCCCAGCATTTT. Encoded protein: CASSPNPIGPQHF.

As DNA, the CDR3 is TGTGCCAGCATTCTTCCGGGACAGGGGGCGAAAGGCTACACCTTC. This sequence encodes CASILPGQGAKGYTF. The chain recombines TRBV28 with TRBJ1-2; 12 positions agree with TRBD1. Unmatched junction bases numbered 11, after V lost 7 bases and J lost 8 bases. This CDR3 is 15 amino acids long. Germline V gives CDR1 MDHEN, CDR2 SYDVKM.

This clone has a handful of counts. V and J are TRBV7-2 and TRBJ1-6, with D possibly matching TRBD1 (5 bases). Germline V lookup: CDR1 SGHTA, CDR2 FQGNSA. This CDR3 is built from 16 residues. V lost 3 bases to trimming and J lost 0 bases, with 9 bases between them. The CDR3 is CASSFAGSSYNSPLHF. DNA of the CDR3: TGTGCCAGCAGCTTTGCAGGGAGCTCCTATAATTCACCCCTCCACTTT.

This clone was picked up a small number of times. The chain carries TRBV19 and TRBJ2-5; a weak D match, TRBD1 (5 bases). Trimming stripped 5 bases from V and 4 bases from J, with 14 bases between. The germline CDR1 and CDR2 sequences are LNHDA and SQIVND (reference sequence). CDR3 length: 14 residues. CDR3 nucleotide sequence: TGTGCCAGTAGTTCCCCTAGGGGTGGAGAGACCCAGTACTTC. This sequence encodes CASSSPRGGETQYF. The full variable domain, with the rest looked up from reference TRBV19 and TRBJ2-5, is DGGITQSPKYLFRKEGQNVTLSCEQNLNHDAMYWYRQDPGQGLRLIYYSQIVNDFQKGDIAEGYSVSREKKESFPLTVTSAQKNPTAFYLCASSSPRGGETQYFGPGTRLLVL.

The chain has TRBV27 and TRBJ1-4, with D uncertain. Per germline, CDR1 MNHEY and CDR2 SMNVEV (reference sequence). Trimming removed 5 bases from V and 8 bases from J, with 21 bases in between. CDR3 length equals 16 residues. The CDR3 bases are TGTGCCAGCAGTCTATTAAAACACCGGGGAGGGGAAAAACTGTTTTTT. This encodes CASSLLKHRGGEKLFF.

The V gene is TRBV2, the J gene TRBJ2-2; perhaps TRBD2 as D (6 bases). Trimming took 6 bases from V and 6 from J, leaving 20 bases between them. The V gene's germline CDR1 is SNHLY and CDR2 FYNNEI. This CDR3 region has 16 residues. CDR3 amino acids: CASRPNPSVRAGELFF. In DNA form, the CDR3 reads TGTGCCAGCAGACCAAATCCTAGCGTTCGAGCCGGGGAGCTGTTTTTT.

The chain has TRBV11-2 and TRBJ1-1; D unclear. The germline V and J ends were trimmed by 0 bases and 6 bases, with 8 bases remaining between them. CDR3 length: 13 amino acids. Germline lookup yields CDR1 SGHAT and CDR2 FQNNGV. The CDR3 nucleotides read TGTGCCAGCAGCTTAGAAAGGATGGCTGAAGCTTTCTTT. It specifies CASSLERMAEAFF.

The chain couples TRBV6-5 to TRBJ2-1, with no clear D. The CDR3 has 13 amino acids. V was trimmed by 2 bases and J by 8 bases, leaving 10 bases between them. CDR1 MNHEY and CDR2 SVGAGI come from the germline V gene. The CDR3, as DNA: TGTGCCAGCAGTTACAGGGTTGGGGATGAGCAGTTCTTC. It codes for CASSYRVGDEQFF.

V gene TRBV3-1 (or the pseudogene TRBV3-2) combines with J gene TRBJ2-5, with D uncertain. The V end lost 5 bases, the J end lost 4 bases, and 11 bases lay between the germline ends. Germline CDR1 and CDR2: LGHDT and YNNKEL (reference sequence). The CDR3 runs to 13 residues. The chain's CDR3 is CASSELVGETQYF. CDR3 coding DNA: TGTGCCAGCAGCGAATTGGTAGGAGAGACCCAGTACTTC.

A single count supports this clone. The chain employs TRBV10-2 and TRBJ2-7; 8 bases are a match to TRBD1. CDR3 size: 12 residues. Germline CDR1 and CDR2: WSHSY and SAAADI. The trim removed 6 bases at V and 7 bases at J, leaving 5 bases unmatched. CDR3 nucleotide sequence: TGCGCCAGCAGCGGACAGGGTCGAGAGCAGTACTTC. The encoded protein is CASSGQGREQYF.

This chain uses TRBV5-1 with TRBJ1-5; 9 nucleotides agree with TRBD1. Germline V gene data show CDR1 as SGHRS and CDR2 as YFSETQ. The V and J ends lost 4 bases and 5 bases, in that order; junction bases with no gene match: 7. The CDR3 extends over 15 amino acids. This CDR3 is CASSLGDRADQPQHF. CDR3 coding DNA: TGCGCCAGCAGCCTCGGGGACAGGGCGGATCAGCCCCAGCATTTT.

The chain carries TRBV5-4 and TRBJ1-1; a possible D gene is TRBD1 (5 bases). This CDR3 region has 14 residues. Deletions cut 6 bases from V and 5 bases from J, with 17 bases between. Germline V gives CDR1 SGHNT, CDR2 YYREEE (reference sequence). CDR3 amino acids: CASIPGPGVTEAFF. The CDR3 DNA reads as TGTGCCAGCATCCCGGGACCGGGGGTGACTGAAGCTTTCTTT.

The J gene is TRBJ2-7, the V gene TRBV28; the D is unclear. The V gene lost 8 bases and the J gene lost 3 bases, with 8 bases spanning the gap. Germline CDR1 is MDHEN and CDR2 is SYDVKM. The CDR3 consists of 11 residues. CDR3 in DNA: TGTGCCAGCCTTAATTTCTACGAGCAGTACTTC. Its translation is CASLNFYEQYF.

Written as DNA, the CDR3 is TGTGCCTGGGGCCGACAGGGGATGGAGACCCAGTACTTC. Protein product: CAWGRQGMETQYF. This sequence joins TRBV30 and TRBJ2-5, with 8 bases aligning to TRBD1. V lost 5 bases to trimming and J lost 5 bases; unmatched junction nucleotides: 7. This CDR3 comprises 13 residues. Germline V CDR1 and CDR2: GTSNPN, SVGIG (reference sequence).

The CDR3 nucleotides read TGTGCCACCAGTGACCCTGGGATCACTGAAGCTTTCTTT. It encodes CATSDPGITEAFF. The chain employs TRBV24-1 and TRBJ1-1; no clear D gene. The CDR3 extends over 13 amino acids. The germline V gene encodes CDR1 KGHDR and CDR2 SFDVKD. Trimming left V 4 bases short and J 4 bases short, with 9 bases between.

V is TRBV7-2 and J is TRBJ1-2, with 7 nucleotides matching TRBD1. Germline loops: CDR1 SGHTA, CDR2 FQGNSA. V shed 2 bases and J 0 bases; nucleotides not matched to a gene: 6. The CDR3 runs 16 residues. The CDR3, as DNA: TGTGCCAGCAGCTTAAGTCCGGGGACAGCTAACTATGGCTACACCTTC. Its translation is CASSLSPGTANYGYTF. Drawing the rest from reference TRBV7-2 and TRBJ1-2, the complete variable domain is GAGVSQSPSNKVTEKGKDVELRCDPISGHTALYWYRQSLGQGLEFLIYFQGNSAPDKSGLPSDRFSAERTGGSVSTLTIQRTQQEDSAVYLCASSLSPGTANYGYTFGSGTRLTVV.

This clone was detected a few times. The chain joins TRBV7-3 to TRBJ1-1, with D perhaps TRBD1 (5 bases). Germline values: CDR1 SGHTA, CDR2 FQGTGA. The germline V and J ends were trimmed by 5 bases and 4 bases, with 14 bases remaining between them. The CDR3 consists of 14 residues. CDR3: CASSDRVGGTEAFF. CDR3 nucleotide sequence: TGTGCCAGCAGCGACCGAGTGGGGGGCACTGAAGCTTTCTTT.